This paragraph reports one TCR beta chain. Its antigen is not known. This record belongs to a study of T-cell reconstitution after alpha-beta-depleted transplantation in children. Overall study results and limits: Reports say that about two months after transplant, the alpha-beta T cells came out of several hundred graft clones that had expanded.

Using unique molecular identifiers, the investigators prepared the TCRbeta library. TCRdb ran MiXCR on the PCR reads and lists one entry per CDR3 protein. The sample holds under 250,000 distinct CDR3 sequences, roughly 25% seen once. The sequencing here drew on PBMCs, mostly from graft donor cells, taken 360 days after TCRalphabeta/CD19-depleted stem cell transplant. The sequence came from a female patient younger than 10 who had a stem cell transplant for congenital amegakaryocytic thrombocytopenia, so the T cells may come from the graft donor.

This chain's CDR3 is CASSHRDGTFPRPREQYF. For the CDR3, the DNA is TGTGCCAGCAGTCATCGGGACGGCACTTTTCCCCGTCCTCGCGAGCAGTACTTC. The chain employs TRBV6-2 or TRBV6-3 and TRBJ2-7; either TRBD1 or TRBD2 may fit D (5 bases each). In germline, CDR1 is MNHEY, CDR2 SVGEGT. V gave up 5 bases and J gave up 6 bases, with 29 bases separating them. This CDR3 has 18 amino acids.